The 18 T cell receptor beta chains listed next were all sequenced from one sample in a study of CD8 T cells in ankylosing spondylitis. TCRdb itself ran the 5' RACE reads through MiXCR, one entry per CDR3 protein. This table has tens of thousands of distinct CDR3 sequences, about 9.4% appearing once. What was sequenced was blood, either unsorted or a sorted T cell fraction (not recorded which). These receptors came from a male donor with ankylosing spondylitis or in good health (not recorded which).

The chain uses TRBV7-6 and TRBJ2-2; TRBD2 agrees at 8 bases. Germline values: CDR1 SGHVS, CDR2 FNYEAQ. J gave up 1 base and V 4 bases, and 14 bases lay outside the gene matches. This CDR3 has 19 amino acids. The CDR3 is CASSSHRVGRAQNTGELFF. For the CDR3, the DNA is TGTGCCAGCAGCTCACATCGGGTCGGGAGGGCCCAGAACACCGGGGAGCTGTTTTTT.

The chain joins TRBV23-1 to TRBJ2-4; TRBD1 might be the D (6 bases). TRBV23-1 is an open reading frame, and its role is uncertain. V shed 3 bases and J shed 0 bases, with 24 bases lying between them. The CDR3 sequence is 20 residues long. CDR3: CASSQPLGQIPILAKNIQYF. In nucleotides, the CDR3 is TGCGCCAGCAGTCAGCCTCTAGGACAGATCCCAATTCTAGCCAAAAACATTCAGTACTTC.

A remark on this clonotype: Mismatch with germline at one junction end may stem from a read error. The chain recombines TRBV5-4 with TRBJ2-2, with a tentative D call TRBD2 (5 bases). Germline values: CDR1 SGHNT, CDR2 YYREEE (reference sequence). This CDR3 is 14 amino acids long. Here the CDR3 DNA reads TGTGCCAGCTCCGGTACATTGAACACCGGGGAGCTCCTTTTT. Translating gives CASSGTLNTGELLF. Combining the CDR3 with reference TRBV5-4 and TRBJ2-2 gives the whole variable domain ETGVTQSPTHLIKTRGQQVTLRCSSQSGHNTVSWYQQALGQGPQFIFQYYREEENGRGNFPPRFSGLQFPNYSSELNVNALELDDSALYLCASSGTLNTGELLFGEGSRLTVL.

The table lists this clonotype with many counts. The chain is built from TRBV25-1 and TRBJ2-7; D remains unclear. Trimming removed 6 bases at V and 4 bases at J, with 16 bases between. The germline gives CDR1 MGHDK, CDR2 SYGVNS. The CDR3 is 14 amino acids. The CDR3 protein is CASSDSNLGYEQYF. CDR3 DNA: TGTGCCAGCAGCGACTCTAACTTAGGTTACGAGCAGTACTTC.

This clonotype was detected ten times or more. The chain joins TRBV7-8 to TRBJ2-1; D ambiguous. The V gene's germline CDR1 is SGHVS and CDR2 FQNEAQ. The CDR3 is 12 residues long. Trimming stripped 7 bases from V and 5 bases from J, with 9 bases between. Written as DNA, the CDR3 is TGTGCCAGCACCCACGCAGACAATGAGCAGTTCTTC. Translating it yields CASTHADNEQFF.

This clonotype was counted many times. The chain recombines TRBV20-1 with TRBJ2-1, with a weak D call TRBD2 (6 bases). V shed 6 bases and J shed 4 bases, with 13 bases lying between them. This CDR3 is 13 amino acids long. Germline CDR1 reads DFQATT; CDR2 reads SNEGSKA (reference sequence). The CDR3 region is CSATSSPYNEQFF. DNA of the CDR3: TGCAGTGCCACTAGCAGCCCTTACAATGAGCAGTTCTTC.

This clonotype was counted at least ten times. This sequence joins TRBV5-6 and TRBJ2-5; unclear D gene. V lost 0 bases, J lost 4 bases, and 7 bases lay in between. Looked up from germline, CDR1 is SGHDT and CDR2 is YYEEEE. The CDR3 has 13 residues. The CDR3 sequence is CASSLETRETQYF. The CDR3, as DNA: TGTGCCAGCAGCTTGGAAACGAGAGAGACCCAGTACTTC.

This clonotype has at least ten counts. CDR3 loop: CSVEVGAGPQGQGQYF. CDR3 DNA: TGCAGCGTTGAAGTAGGGGCAGGCCCCCAAGGACAAGGGCAGTACTTC. The V call is TRBV29-1, the J call TRBJ2-7, with D perhaps matching TRBD1 (5 bases). Trimming stripped 1 base from V and 9 bases from J, with 25 bases between. CDR1 is SQVTM and CDR2 is ANQGSEA in the germline V gene. The CDR3 contains 16 residues.

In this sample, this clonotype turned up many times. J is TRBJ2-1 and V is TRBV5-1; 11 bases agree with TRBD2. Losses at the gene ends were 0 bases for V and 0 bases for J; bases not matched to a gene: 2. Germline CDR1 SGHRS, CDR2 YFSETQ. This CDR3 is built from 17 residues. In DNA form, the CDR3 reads TGCGCCAGCAGCTTGGGAACTAGCGGGAGCTCCTACAATGAGCAGTTCTTC. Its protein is CASSLGTSGSSYNEQFF.

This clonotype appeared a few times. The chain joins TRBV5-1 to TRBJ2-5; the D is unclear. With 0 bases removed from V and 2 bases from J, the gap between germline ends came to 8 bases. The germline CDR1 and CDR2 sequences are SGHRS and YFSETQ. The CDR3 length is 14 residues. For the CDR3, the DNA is TGCGCCAGCAGCTTGGAGGGCAGGCAAGAGACCCAGTACTTC. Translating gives CASSLEGRQETQYF.

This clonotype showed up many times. The CDR3 sequence: CSASSGGSYNEQFF. As DNA, the CDR3 is TGCAGTGCTAGCTCCGGGGGGTCCTACAATGAGCAGTTCTTC. The chain uses TRBV20-1 and TRBJ2-1, with TRBD2 matching 7 bases. This CDR3 contains 14 residues. CDR1 is DFQATT, CDR2 SNEGSKA, per germline (reference sequence). V was pared by 3 bases and J by 1 base, with 3 bases of the junction left unmatched.

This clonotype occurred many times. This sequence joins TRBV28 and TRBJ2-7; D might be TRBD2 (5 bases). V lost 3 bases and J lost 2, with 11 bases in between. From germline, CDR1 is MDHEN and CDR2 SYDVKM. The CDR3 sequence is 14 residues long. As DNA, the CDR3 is TGTGCCAGCAGTTTCCCCCTCGGGACCTACGAGCAGTACTTC. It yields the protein CASSFPLGTYEQYF.

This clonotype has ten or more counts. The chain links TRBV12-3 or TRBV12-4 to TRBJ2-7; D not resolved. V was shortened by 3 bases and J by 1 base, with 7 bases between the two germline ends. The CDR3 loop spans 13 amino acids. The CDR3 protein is CASSFRRSYEQYF. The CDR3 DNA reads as TGTGCCAGCAGTTTCCGCAGGTCCTACGAGCAGTACTTC.

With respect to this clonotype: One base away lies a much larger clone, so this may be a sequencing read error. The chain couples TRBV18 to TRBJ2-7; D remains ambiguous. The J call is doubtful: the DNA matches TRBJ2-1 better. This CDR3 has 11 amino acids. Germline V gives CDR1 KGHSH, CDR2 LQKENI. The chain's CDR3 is CASSLTVEQFF. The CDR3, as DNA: TGTGCCAGCTCACTAACGGTCGAGCAGTTCTTC.

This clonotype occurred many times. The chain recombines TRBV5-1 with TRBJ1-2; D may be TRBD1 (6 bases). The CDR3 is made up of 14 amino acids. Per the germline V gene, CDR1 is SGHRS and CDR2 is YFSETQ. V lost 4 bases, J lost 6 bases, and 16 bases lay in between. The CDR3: CASSPQGPGDGYTF. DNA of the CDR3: TGCGCCAGCAGCCCACAGGGCCCGGGGGATGGCTACACCTTC.

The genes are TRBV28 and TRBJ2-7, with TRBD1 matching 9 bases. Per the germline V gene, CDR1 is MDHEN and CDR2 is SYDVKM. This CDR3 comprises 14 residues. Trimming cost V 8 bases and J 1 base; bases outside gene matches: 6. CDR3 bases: TGTGCCAGCCACCAGGGACAGGGATCCTACGAGCAGTACTTC. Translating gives CASHQGQGSYEQYF.

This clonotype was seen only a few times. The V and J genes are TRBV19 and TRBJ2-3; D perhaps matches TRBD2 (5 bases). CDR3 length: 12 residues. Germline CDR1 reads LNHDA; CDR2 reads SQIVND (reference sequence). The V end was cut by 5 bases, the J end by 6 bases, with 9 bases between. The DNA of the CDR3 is TGTGCCAGTAGTCACCCGGGGGATACGCAGTATTTT. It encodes CASSHPGDTQYF.

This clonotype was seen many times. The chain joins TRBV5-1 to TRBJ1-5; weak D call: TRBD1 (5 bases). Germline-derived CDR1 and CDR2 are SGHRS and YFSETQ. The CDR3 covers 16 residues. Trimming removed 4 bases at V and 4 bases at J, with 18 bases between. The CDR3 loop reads CASSPDEGQTNQPQHF. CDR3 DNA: TGCGCCAGCAGCCCCGATGAGGGGCAAACGAATCAGCCCCAGCATTTT.